Listed here are 27 T cell receptor beta chains from one sample, sequenced in a study of breast tumors, draining lymph nodes, adjacent tissues. TCRdb analysed the multiplex PCR reads with MiXCR anew, one entry per CDR3 protein. The data show 150,000 to 250,000 distinct CDR3 sequences, around 29% seen once. Axillary draining lymph nodes of breast cancer patients supplied the node samples. The sample consisted of axillary lymph node tissue. The source of these receptors is a female donor with breast cancer. Some clones in this sample may be carry-over from other donors' samples.

This clonotype was counted at least ten times. J is TRBJ2-5 and V is TRBV18; TRBD2 matches 11 bases. Trimming cost V 0 bases and J 4 bases; bases outside gene matches: 10. The CDR3 sequence is 18 residues long. Germline lookup yields CDR1 KGHSH and CDR2 LQKENI. In DNA, the CDR3 is TGTGCCAGCTCACCACCGAGTCTAGCGGGAGGTCGGTTAGAGACCCAGTACTTC. This translates into CASSPPSLAGGRLETQYF. The complete variable domain, with remaining parts taken from reference TRBV18 and TRBJ2-5, reads NAGVMQNPRHLVRRRGQEARLRCSPMKGHSHVYWYRQLPEEGLKFMVYLQKENIIDESGMPKERFSAEFPKEGPSILRIQQVVRGDSAAYFCASSPPSLAGGRLETQYFGPGTRLLVL.

This clonotype was observed at least ten times. V usage is TRBV15 and J usage is TRBJ2-2; maybe TRBD2 (6 bases). The CDR3 totals 16 residues. The V end was cut by 0 bases, the J end by 1 base, with 9 bases between. Germline V gene data show CDR1 as LNHNV and CDR2 as YYDKDF (reference sequence). The CDR3 loop is CATSRDSGVNTGELFF. CDR3 coding DNA: TGTGCCACCAGCAGAGATTCGGGGGTGAACACCGGGGAGCTGTTTTTT.

About this clonotype itself: A much larger clone sits a single nucleotide away, making a read error possible. The chain joins TRBV3-1 to TRBJ2-5; TRBD1 might be the D (6 bases). Germline CDR1 LGHDT, CDR2 YNNKEL (reference sequence). The CDR3 has 17 residues. The CDR3 loop reads CVSSQVLGGQSGETQYF. The CDR3 region has the DNA TGTGTCAGCAGCCAAGTCCTTGGCGGACAGTCCGGGGAGACCCAGTACTTC.

In this sample, this clonotype turned up many times. The gene calls are TRBV20-1 and TRBJ2-2, with D possibly being TRBD2 (7 bases). Germline assignment: CDR1 DFQATT and CDR2 SNEGSKA (reference sequence). The CDR3 totals 15 residues. The V gene lost 6 bases and the J gene lost 2 bases, with 16 bases spanning the gap. The CDR3 DNA follows: TGCAGTGCCCTGGGGGGGGGCCTTAACACCGGGGAGCTGTTTTTT. Its protein is CSALGGGLNTGELFF.

V is TRBV20-1 and J is TRBJ1-5; D not resolved. V lost 1 base and J 2 bases, leaving 6 bases between the germline ends. CDR3 length: 13 residues. In germline, CDR1 is DFQATT, CDR2 SNEGSKA (reference sequence). CDR3 DNA: TGCAGTGCTAGAGGGAAGGGCAATCAGCCCCAGCATTTT. This gives the protein CSARGKGNQPQHF.

V usage is TRBV20-1 and J usage is TRBJ1-2, with a possible D match to TRBD1 (5 bases). This CDR3 is built from 12 residues. Germline assignment: CDR1 DFQATT and CDR2 SNEGSKA (reference sequence). In DNA form, the CDR3 reads TGCAGCGTTGGGGGATCCTACTATGGCTACACCTTC. It codes for CSVGGSYYGYTF.

About this clonotype itself: Just one base apart from a much larger clone, this may be a read error. The gene calls are TRBV5-5 and TRBJ1-5, with unresolved D. The germline V gene has CDR1 SGHKS and CDR2 YYEKEE (reference sequence). V lost 1 base and J lost 4, with 12 bases in between. This CDR3 region has 15 residues. Here the CDR3 reads CASSLRRTENQPQHF. As DNA, the CDR3 is TGTGCCAGCAGCTTGCGTCGAACTGAAAATCAGCCCCAGCATTTT.

The CDR3 loop reads CASSLSGLRPQHF. The CDR3, as DNA: TGTGCCAGCAGCTTGTCAGGGTTAAGGCCCCAGCATTTT. The chain uses TRBV5-6 and TRBJ1-5, with D maybe TRBD1 (5 bases). The CDR3 has 13 residues. V was pared by 1 base and J by 9 bases, with 11 bases between. Germline V gene lookup returns CDR1 SGHDT and CDR2 YYEEEE.

This clonotype was seen many times. The V call is TRBV5-1, the J call TRBJ1-2; the match to TRBD1 covers 7 bases. V shed 4 bases, J shed 1 base, and the junction held 7 bases outside the gene matches. Germline assignment: CDR1 SGHRS and CDR2 YFSETQ. CDR3 length equals 15 residues. The CDR3 here is CASSRQGAHNYGYTF. The CDR3 DNA sequence: TGCGCCAGCAGCCGACAGGGAGCACATAACTATGGCTACACCTTC.

Points on this clonotype: This clone may be a read error of a much larger clone one base away. The chain uses TRBV6-5 and TRBJ1-4; D may be TRBD1 (5 bases). The CDR3 spans 15 residues. Germline V lookup: CDR1 MNHEY, CDR2 SVGAGI. CDR3 DNA: TGTGCCAGCGGTTACTCGACTGGGGCCGGGGAAAAACTGTTTTTT. Translated: CASGYSTGAGEKLFF.

The chain employs TRBV2 and TRBJ2-3; 13 bases fit TRBD2. Germline assignment: CDR1 SNHLY and CDR2 FYNNEI. Unmatched junction bases numbered 6, after V lost 8 bases and J lost 4 bases. The CDR3 extends over 15 amino acids. The CDR3 DNA reads as TGTGCCAGCGTCTTAACTAGCGGGAGGGCAGATACGCAGTATTTT. Residues: CASVLTSGRADTQYF.

Turning to this clonotype: This sequence may be a read error, since a much larger clone differs from it by one base. This rearrangement joins TRBV6-5 to TRBJ2-3; D is undetermined. The germline V and J ends were trimmed by 6 bases and 6 bases, with 7 bases remaining between them. Germline loops: CDR1 MNHEY, CDR2 SVGAGI. The CDR3 length is 11 residues. CDR3: CASRSWDTQYF. The CDR3 nucleotides are TGTGCCAGCAGGAGCTGGGATACGCAGTATTTT.

This clonotype was recorded many times. The V and J genes are TRBV6-1 and TRBJ2-5; tentative D call: TRBD1 (5 bases). The V gene lost 4 bases and the J gene lost 4 bases, with 13 bases spanning the gap. This CDR3 comprises 14 residues. The germline gives CDR1 MNHNS, CDR2 SASEGT. The DNA of the CDR3 is TGTGCCAGCAGTGTTCAGGGTGCGGTAGAGACCCAGTACTTC. Amino acids: CASSVQGAVETQYF.

This sequence joins TRBV7-2 and TRBJ1-6, with 7 bases matching TRBD1. Trimming removed 4 bases from V and 9 bases from J; junction bases left unmatched: 6. Germline V gives CDR1 SGHTA, CDR2 FQGNSA. The CDR3 spans 14 residues. The CDR3: CASSWKGASSPLHF. DNA of the CDR3: TGTGCCAGCAGCTGGAAGGGGGCAAGTTCACCCCTCCACTTT.

There are many counts of this clonotype. The V call is TRBV27, the J call TRBJ2-7, with no clear D. The length of the CDR3 is 11 residues. Trimming removed 4 bases from V and 4 bases from J, with 5 bases in between. From germline, CDR1 is MNHEY and CDR2 SMNVEV (reference sequence). Written as DNA, the CDR3 is TGTGCCAGCAGTTCACTTTACGAGCAGTACTTC. Translated: CASSSLYEQYF.

J is TRBJ1-2 and V is TRBV7-2; TRBD1 aligns across 7 bases. The CDR3 covers 13 residues. The ends lost 6 bases at V and 8 bases at J; junction bases unmatched: 9. Germline CDR1 is SGHTA and CDR2 is FQGNSA. The CDR3 loop reads CASRPDRAMGYTF. The CDR3 DNA reads as TGTGCCAGCAGACCCGACAGGGCCATGGGCTACACCTTC.

The CDR3 is CASSEGAGGLMGPQHF. CDR3 nucleotides: TGTGCCAGCAGTGAAGGGGCAGGGGGCTTAATGGGGCCCCAGCATTTT. The rearrangement links TRBV2 to TRBJ1-5; 8 bases line up with TRBD1. This CDR3 spans 16 amino acids. CDR1 is SNHLY and CDR2 is FYNNEI in the germline V gene. V shed 1 base and J 9 bases; nucleotides not matched to a gene: 11.

This clonotype occurred a few times. A read error is possible here, since a much larger clone lies one base away. J is TRBJ2-1 and V is TRBV20-1; unclear D gene. From germline, CDR1 is DFQATT and CDR2 SNEGSKA (reference sequence). The CDR3 covers 11 residues. This CDR3 is CSASESNEQSF. In nucleotides, the CDR3 is TGCAGTGCTAGCGAGAGCAATGAGCAGTCCTTC.

The CDR3 sequence is CASRGGGAAYQGETQYF. CDR3 nucleotide sequence: TGTGCCAGCAGGGGGGGGGGAGCGGCCTACCAGGGGGAGACCCAGTACTTC. This chain joins TRBV2 and TRBJ2-5, with a possible D match to TRBD2 (7 bases). The length of the CDR3 is 17 residues. Germline loops: CDR1 SNHLY, CDR2 FYNNEI. Deletions cut 6 bases from V and 5 bases from J, with 25 bases between. Full variable domain (remainder filled in from reference TRBV2 and TRBJ2-5): EPEVTQTPSHQVTQMGQEVILRCVPISNHLYFYWYRQILGQKVEFLVSFYNNEISEKSEIFDDQFSVERPDGSNFTLKIRSTKLEDSAMYFCASRGGGAAYQGETQYFGPGTRLLVL.

The rearrangement links TRBV7-2 to TRBJ1-5; a weak D match, TRBD1 (5 bases). V lost 5 bases to trimming and J lost 1 base, with 15 bases between them. The CDR3 totals 16 residues. Germline-derived CDR1 and CDR2 are SGHTA and FQGNSA. DNA of the CDR3: TGTGCCAGCAGCCGGGGGAGGGGAAGGAGCAATCAGCCCCAGCATTTT. The encoded protein is CASSRGRGRSNQPQHF.

This clonotype was counted at least ten times. The rearrangement uses TRBV7-3 and TRBJ2-3, with 12 bases aligning to TRBD2. CDR1 is SGHTA and CDR2 is FQGTGA in the germline V gene. V lost 5 bases, J lost 3 bases, and 6 bases stayed unmatched. The CDR3 has 16 amino acids. The CDR3 nucleotides read TGTGCCAGCAGCCCTCAGACTAGCGGGAGAACAGATACGCAGTATTTT. It codes for CASSPQTSGRTDTQYF.

This clonotype was observed many times. This rearrangement joins TRBV20-1 to TRBJ2-2; 12 bases agree with TRBD2. Trimming took 6 bases from V and 7 from J; bases not matched to a gene: 9. The CDR3 is 15 residues long. CDR1 is DFQATT and CDR2 is SNEGSKA in the germline V gene (reference sequence). The chain's CDR3 is CSANGLAGTNGELFF. The CDR3 DNA reads TGCAGTGCCAACGGACTAGCGGGAACGAACGGGGAGCTGTTTTTT.

This clonotype was observed many times. The rearrangement joins TRBV7-8 to TRBJ1-2; TRBD1 might be the D (5 bases). The V gene's germline CDR1 is SGHVS and CDR2 FQNEAQ. V was trimmed by 2 bases and J by 6 bases, leaving 19 bases between them. This CDR3 is built from 16 residues. The CDR3 coding sequence is TGTGCCAGCAGCTTAACCAGGAGGGGAGGGGTTCATGGCTACACCTTC. Protein product: CASSLTRRGGVHGYTF.

This clonotype showed up many times. V and J are TRBV7-2 and TRBJ1-6, with 7 bases lining up with TRBD1. The CDR3 totals 11 residues. Germline V gene sequence: CDR1 SGHTA, CDR2 FQGNSA. Unmatched junction bases numbered 3, after V lost 4 bases and J lost 15 bases. The CDR3 sequence is CASSSQGVLHF. CDR3 nucleotide sequence: TGTGCCAGCAGCTCCCAGGGGGTCCTCCACTTT.

This chain uses TRBV6-5 with TRBJ2-7; D possibly corresponds to TRBD1 (5 bases). The CDR3 has 15 amino acids. V was trimmed by 5 bases and J by 3 bases, leaving 17 bases between them. Germline-derived CDR1 and CDR2 are MNHEY and SVGAGI. DNA of the CDR3: TGTGCCAGCAGTCACGTTAGGGGCAGTAACTACGAGCAGTACTTC. Its protein is CASSHVRGSNYEQYF.

This clonotype was detected many times. This sequence joins TRBV12-3 or TRBV12-4 and TRBJ2-2; 10 nucleotides match TRBD2. The CDR3 is 16 residues long. With V trimmed by 6 bases and J by 5 bases, 9 bases remained unmatched. The CDR3 nucleotides read TGTGCCAGCAGAGCCTCTAGCGGGGGAGTGACCGGGGAGCTGTTTTTT. The encoded protein is CASRASSGGVTGELFF.

The chain couples TRBV19 to TRBJ1-2; D ambiguous. Trimming pared 7 bases from V and 1 base from J, leaving 7 bases between. CDR3 length: 12 amino acids. Germline CDR1 reads LNHDA; CDR2 reads SQIVND (reference sequence). In nucleotides, the CDR3 is TGTGCCAGTATAGACTTTAACTATGGCTACACCTTC. Translating gives CASIDFNYGYTF.